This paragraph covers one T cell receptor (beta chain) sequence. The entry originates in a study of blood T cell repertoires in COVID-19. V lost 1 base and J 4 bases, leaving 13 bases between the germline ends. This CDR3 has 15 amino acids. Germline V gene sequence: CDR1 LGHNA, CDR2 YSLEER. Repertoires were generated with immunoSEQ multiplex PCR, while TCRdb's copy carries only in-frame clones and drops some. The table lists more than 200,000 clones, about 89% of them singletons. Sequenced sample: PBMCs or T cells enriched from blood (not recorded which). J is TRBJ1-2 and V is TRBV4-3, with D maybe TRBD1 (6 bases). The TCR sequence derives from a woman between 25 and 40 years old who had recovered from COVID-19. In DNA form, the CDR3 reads TGCGCCAGCAGCCAAGTCACAGGGTTTACCTATGGCTACACCTTC. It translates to CASSQVTGFTYGYTF.